This T cell receptor (beta chain) is from a study of TIL therapy for anti-PD-1-resistant metastatic lung cancer. Time point denoted: pre-treatment sample, taken before nivolumab and TIL therapy. The V gene's germline CDR1 is MNHEY and CDR2 SVGAGI. This CDR3 comprises 14 residues. The ends lost 6 bases at V and 6 bases at J; junction bases unmatched: 7. The libraries were made with immunoSEQ v3. TCRdb keeps only in-frame clones here, not all; method: immunoSEQ multiplex PCR. The sample holds 40,000 to 55,000 clones, roughly 85% seen once. This sequence joins TRBV6-5 and TRBJ1-5; 8 bases fit TRBD1. The sequence was obtained from a woman between 30 and 79 years old with non-small cell lung cancer. The starting material was blood, obtained at baseline. In DNA form, the CDR3 reads TGTGCCAGCAGGAAGAGGACAGGGACTCAGCCCCAGCATTTT. Amino acids: CASRKRTGTQPQHF.